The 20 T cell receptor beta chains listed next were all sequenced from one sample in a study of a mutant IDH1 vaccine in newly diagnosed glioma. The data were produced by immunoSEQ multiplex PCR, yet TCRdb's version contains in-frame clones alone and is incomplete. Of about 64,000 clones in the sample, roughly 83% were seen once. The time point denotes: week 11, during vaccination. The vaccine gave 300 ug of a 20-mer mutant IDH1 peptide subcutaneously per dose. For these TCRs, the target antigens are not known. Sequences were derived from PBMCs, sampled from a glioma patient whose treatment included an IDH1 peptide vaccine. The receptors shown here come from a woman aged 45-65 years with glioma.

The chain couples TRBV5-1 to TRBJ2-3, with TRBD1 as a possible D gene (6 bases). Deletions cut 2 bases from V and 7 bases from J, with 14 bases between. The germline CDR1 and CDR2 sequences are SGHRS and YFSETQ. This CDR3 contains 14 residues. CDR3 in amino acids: CASSFGTNANTQYF. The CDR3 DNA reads TGCGCCAGCAGCTTCGGGACAAACGCTAATACGCAGTATTTT.

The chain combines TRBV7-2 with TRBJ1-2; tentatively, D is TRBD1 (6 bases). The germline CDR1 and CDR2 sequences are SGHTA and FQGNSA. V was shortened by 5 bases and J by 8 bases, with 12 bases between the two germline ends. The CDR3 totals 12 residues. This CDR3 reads CASSPDRLGYTF. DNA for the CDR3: TGTGCCAGCAGCCCCGACAGGCTGGGCTACACCTTC.

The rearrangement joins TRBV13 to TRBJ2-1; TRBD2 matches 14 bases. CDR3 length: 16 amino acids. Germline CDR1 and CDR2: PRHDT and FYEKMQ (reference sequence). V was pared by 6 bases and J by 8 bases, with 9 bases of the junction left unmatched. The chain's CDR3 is CASRSTTSGGAYEQFF. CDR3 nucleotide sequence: TGTGCCAGCAGGTCCACGACTAGCGGGGGGGCCTATGAGCAGTTCTTC.

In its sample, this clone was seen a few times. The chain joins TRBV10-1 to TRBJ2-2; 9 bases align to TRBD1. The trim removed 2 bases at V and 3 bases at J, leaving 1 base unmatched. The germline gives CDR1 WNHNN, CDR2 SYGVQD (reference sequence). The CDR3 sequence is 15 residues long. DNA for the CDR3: TGCGCCAGCAGTGAGGGGGACAGGGACACCGGGGAGCTGTTTTTT. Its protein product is CASSEGDRDTGELFF.

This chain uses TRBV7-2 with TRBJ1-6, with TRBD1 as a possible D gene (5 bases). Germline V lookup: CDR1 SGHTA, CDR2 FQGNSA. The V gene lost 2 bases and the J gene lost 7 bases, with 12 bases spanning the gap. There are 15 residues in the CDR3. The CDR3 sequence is CASSLQGSGNSPLHF. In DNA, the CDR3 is TGTGCCAGCAGCTTACAGGGATCGGGAAATTCACCCCTCCACTTT.

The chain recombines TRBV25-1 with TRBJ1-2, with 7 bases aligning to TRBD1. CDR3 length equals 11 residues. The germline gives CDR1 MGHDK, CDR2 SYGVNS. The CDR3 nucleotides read TGTGCTACGACAGGGACCTATGGCTACACCTTC. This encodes CATTGTYGYTF.

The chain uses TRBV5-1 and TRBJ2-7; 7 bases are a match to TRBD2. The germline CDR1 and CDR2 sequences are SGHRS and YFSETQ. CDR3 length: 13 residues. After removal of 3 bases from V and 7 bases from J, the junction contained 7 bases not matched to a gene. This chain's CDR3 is CASSYAGEGEQYF. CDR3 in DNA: TGCGCCAGCAGCTATGCGGGGGAAGGGGAGCAGTACTTC.

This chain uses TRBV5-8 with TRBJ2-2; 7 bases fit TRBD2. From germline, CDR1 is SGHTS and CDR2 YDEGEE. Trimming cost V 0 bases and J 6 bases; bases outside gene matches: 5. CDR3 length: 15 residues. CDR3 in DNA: TGTGCCAGCAGCTTGGAGGCGGGGGTATCCGGGGAGCTGTTTTTT. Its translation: CASSLEAGVSGELFF. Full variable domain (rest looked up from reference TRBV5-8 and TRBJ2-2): EAGVTQSPTHLIKTRGQQATLRCSPISGHTSVYWYQQALGLGLQFLLWYDEGEERNRGNFPPRFSGRQFPNYSSELNVNALELEDSALYLCASSLEAGVSGELFFGEGSRLTVL.

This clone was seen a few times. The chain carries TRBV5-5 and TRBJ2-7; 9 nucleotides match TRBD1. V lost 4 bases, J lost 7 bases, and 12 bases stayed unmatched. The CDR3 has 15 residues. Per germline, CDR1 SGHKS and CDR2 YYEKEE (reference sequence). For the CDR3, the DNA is TGTGCCAGCAGCCGCGACCGGGACAGGGCTCGGGAGCAGTACTTC. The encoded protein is CASSRDRDRAREQYF.

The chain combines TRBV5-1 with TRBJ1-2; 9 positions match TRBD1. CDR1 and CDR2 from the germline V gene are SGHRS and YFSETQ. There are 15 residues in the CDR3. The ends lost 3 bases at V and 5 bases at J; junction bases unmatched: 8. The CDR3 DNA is TGCGCCAGCAGCTCGACAGGGGGTATGGGATATGGCTACACCTTC. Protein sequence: CASSSTGGMGYGYTF.

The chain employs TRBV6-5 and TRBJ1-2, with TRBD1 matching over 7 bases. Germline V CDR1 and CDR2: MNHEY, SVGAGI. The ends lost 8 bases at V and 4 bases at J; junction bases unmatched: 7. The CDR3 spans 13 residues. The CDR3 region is CASQGGQGYGYTF. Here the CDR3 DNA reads TGTGCCAGCCAGGGGGGGCAAGGCTATGGCTACACCTTC.

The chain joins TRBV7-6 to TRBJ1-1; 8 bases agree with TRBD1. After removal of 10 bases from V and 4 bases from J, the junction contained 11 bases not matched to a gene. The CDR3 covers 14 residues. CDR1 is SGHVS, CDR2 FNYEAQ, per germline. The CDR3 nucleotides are TGTGCCACCACGGAGACAGGGGTCGGCACTGAAGCTTTCTTT. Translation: CATTETGVGTEAFF. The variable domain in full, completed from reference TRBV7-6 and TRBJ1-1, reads GAGVSQSPRYKVTKRGQDVALRCDPISGHVSLYWYRQALGQGPEFLTYFNYEAQQDKSGLPNDRFSAERPEGSISTLTIQRTEQRDSAMYRCATTETGVGTEAFFGQGTRLTVV.

This chain's CDR3 is CASSRKQGQETQYF. The CDR3 coding sequence is TGTGCCAGCAGCCGTAAACAGGGACAAGAGACCCAGTACTTC. The chain combines TRBV5-4 with TRBJ2-5, with TRBD1 as a possible D gene (6 bases). The V and J ends lost 4 bases and 2 bases respectively, with 12 bases between them. This CDR3 spans 14 amino acids. In germline, CDR1 is SGHNT, CDR2 YYREEE (reference sequence).

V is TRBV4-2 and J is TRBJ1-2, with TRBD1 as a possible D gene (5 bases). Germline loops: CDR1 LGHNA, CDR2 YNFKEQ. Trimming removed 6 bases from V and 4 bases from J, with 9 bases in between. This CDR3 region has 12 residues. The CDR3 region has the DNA TGTGCCAGCAGAGACAGTCTCTATGGCTACACCTTC. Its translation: CASRDSLYGYTF.

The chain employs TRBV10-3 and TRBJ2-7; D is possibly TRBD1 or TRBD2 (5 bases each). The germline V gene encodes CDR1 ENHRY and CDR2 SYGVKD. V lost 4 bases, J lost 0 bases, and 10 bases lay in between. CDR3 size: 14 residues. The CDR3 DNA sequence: TGTGCCATCAGTGTGTCGGGGACCTCCTACGAGCAGTACTTC. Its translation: CAISVSGTSYEQYF.

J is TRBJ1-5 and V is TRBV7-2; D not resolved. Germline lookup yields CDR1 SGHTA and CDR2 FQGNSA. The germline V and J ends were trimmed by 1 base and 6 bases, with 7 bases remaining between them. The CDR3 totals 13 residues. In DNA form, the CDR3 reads TGTGCCAGCAGCTTAGGACTGAGTCAGCCCCAGCATTTT. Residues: CASSLGLSQPQHF.

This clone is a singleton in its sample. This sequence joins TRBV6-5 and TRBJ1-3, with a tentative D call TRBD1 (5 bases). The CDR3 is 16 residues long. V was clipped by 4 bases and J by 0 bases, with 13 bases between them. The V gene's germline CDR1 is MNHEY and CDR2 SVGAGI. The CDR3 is CASSLGPQSSGNTIYF. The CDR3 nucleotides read TGTGCCAGCAGTTTGGGACCGCAGAGCTCTGGAAACACCATATATTTT.

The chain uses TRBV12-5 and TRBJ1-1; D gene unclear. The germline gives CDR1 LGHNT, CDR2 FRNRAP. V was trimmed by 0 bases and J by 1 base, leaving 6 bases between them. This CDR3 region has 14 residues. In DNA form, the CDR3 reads TGTGCTAGTGGTTTGGTACCGGGGAACACTGAAGCTTTCTTT. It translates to CASGLVPGNTEAFF.

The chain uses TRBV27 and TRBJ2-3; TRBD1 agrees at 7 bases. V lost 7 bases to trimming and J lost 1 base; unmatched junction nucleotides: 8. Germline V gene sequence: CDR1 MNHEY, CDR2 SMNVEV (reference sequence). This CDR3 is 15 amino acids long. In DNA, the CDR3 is TGTGCCAGCAACCTACAGGGGATCGGCACAGATACGCAGTATTTT. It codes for CASNLQGIGTDTQYF.

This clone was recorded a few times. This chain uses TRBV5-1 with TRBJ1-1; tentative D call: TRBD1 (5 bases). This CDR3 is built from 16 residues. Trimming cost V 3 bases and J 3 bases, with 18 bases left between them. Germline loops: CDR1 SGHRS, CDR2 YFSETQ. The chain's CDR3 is CASSSDLGKGYTEAFF. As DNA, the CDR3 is TGCGCCAGCAGCTCGGACCTAGGCAAGGGGTACACTGAAGCTTTCTTT.